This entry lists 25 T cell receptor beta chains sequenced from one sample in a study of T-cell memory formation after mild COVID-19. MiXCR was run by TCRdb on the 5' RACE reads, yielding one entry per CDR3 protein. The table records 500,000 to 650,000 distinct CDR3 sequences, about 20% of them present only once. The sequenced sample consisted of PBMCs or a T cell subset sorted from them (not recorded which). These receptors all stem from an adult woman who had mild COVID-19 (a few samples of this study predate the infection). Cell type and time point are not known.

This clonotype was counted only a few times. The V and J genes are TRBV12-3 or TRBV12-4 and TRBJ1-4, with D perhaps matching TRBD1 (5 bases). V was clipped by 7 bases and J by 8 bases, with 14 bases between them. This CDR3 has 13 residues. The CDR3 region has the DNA TGTGCCAGCACCTGGGGCCTGAGGGAAAAACTGTTTTTT. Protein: CASTWGLREKLFF.

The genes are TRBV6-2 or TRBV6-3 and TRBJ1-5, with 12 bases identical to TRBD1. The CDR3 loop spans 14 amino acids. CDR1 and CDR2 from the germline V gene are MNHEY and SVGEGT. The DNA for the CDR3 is TGTGCGACAGCGGGGACAGGGGGCTTACAGCCCCAGCATTTT. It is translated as CATAGTGGLQPQHF.

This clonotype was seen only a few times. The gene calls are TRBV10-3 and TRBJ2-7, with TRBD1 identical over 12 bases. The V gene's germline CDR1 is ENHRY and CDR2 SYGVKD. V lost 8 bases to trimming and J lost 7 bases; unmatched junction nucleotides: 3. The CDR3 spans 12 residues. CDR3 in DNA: TGTGCCATCCGGGACAGGGGGCAAGAGCAGTACTTC. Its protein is CAIRDRGQEQYF.

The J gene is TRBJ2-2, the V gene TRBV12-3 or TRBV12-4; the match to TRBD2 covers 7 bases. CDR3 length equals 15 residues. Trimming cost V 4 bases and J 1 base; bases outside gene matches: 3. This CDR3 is CASSWASGNTGELFF. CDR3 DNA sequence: TGTGCCAGCAGTTGGGCTAGCGGGAACACCGGGGAGCTGTTTTTT.

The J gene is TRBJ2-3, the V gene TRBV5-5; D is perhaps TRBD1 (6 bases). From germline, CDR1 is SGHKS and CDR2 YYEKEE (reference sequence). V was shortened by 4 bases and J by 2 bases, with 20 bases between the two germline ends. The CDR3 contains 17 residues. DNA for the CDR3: TGTGCCAGCAGCATCGACCAGGGGATAAGTTTCACAGATACGCAGTATTTT. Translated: CASSIDQGISFTDTQYF.

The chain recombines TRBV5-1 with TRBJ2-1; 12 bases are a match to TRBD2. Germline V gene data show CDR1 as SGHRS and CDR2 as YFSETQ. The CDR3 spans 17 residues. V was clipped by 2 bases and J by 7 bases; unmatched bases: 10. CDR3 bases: TGCGCCAGCAGCTTCATACCTAGCGGGAGGGCCGGGAATGAGCAGTTCTTC. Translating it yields CASSFIPSGRAGNEQFF.

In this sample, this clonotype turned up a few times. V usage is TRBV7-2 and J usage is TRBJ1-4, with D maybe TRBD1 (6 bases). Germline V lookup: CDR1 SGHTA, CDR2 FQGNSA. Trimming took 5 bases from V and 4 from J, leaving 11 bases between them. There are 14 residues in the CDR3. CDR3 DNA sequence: TGTGCCAGCAGCCCCGGGACAAATAATGAAAAACTGTTTTTT. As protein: CASSPGTNNEKLFF.

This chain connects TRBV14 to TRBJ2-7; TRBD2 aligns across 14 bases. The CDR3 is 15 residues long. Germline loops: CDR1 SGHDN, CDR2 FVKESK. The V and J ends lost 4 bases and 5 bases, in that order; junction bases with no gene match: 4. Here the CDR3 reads CASSPGLAGVDEQYF. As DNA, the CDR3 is TGTGCCAGCAGCCCGGGACTAGCGGGGGTTGACGAGCAGTACTTC.

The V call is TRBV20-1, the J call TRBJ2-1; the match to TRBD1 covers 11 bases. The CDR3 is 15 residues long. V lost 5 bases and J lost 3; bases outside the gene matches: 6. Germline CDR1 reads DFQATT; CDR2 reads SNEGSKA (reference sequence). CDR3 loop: CSALTGTGGYNEQFF. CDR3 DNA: TGCAGTGCTCTCACCGGGACAGGGGGCTACAATGAGCAGTTCTTC.

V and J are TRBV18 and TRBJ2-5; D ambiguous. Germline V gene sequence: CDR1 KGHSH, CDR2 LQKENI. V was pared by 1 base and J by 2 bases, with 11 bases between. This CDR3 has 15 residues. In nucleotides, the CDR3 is TGTGCCAGCTCACCACGCAAGTCAGAGCAAGAGACCCAGTACTTC. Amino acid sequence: CASSPRKSEQETQYF.

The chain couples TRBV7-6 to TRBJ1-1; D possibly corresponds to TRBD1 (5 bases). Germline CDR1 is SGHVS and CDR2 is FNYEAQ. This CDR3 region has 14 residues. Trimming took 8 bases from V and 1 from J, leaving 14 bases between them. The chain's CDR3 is CASRAGRSNTEAFF. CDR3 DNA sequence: TGTGCCAGCCGGGCAGGGAGGTCGAACACTGAAGCTTTCTTT.

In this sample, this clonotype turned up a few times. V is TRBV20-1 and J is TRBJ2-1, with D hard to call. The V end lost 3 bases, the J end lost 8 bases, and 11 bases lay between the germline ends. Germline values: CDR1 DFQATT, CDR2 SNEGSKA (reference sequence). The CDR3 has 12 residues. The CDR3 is CSASSPAHEQFF. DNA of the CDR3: TGCAGTGCTAGTAGTCCCGCCCATGAGCAGTTCTTC.

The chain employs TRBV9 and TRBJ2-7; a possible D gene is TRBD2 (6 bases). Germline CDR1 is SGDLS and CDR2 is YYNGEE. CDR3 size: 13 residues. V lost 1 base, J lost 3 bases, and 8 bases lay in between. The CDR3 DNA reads TGTGCCAGCAGCGTAACGGGGGACTACGAGCAGTACTTC. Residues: CASSVTGDYEQYF.

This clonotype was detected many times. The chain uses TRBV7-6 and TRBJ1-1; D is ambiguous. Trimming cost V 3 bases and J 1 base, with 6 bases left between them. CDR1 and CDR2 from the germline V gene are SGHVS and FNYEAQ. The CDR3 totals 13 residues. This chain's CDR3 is CASSFGSNTEAFF. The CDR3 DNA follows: TGTGCCAGCAGCTTTGGTTCGAACACTGAAGCTTTCTTT.

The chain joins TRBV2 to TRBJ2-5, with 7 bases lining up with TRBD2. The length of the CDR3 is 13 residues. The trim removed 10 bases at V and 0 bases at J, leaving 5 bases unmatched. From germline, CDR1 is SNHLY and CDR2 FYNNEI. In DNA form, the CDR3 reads TGTGCCATGTCCGGGACTAACCAAGAGACCCAGTACTTC. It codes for CAMSGTNQETQYF.

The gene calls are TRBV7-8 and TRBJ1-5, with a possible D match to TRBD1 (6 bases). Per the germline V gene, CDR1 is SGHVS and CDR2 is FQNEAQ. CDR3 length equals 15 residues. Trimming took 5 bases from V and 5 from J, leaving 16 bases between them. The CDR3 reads CASSQFVGADQPQHF. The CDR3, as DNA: TGTGCCAGCAGCCAATTCGTGGGGGCCGATCAGCCCCAGCATTTT.

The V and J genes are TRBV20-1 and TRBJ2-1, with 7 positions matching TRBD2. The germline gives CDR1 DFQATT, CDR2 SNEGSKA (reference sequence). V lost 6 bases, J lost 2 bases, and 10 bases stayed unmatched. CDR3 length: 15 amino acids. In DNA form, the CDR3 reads TGCAGTGCCCCAGTGTTCGGGGGGACCTACAATGAGCAGTTCTTC. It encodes CSAPVFGGTYNEQFF.

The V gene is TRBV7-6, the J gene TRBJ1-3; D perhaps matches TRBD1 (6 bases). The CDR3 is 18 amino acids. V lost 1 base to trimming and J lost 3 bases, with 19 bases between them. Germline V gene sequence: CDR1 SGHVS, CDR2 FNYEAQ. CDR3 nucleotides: TGTGCCAGCAGCTTAGGGGGGGCGCGAGGTATCATTGGAAACACCATATATTTT. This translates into CASSLGGARGIIGNTIYF.

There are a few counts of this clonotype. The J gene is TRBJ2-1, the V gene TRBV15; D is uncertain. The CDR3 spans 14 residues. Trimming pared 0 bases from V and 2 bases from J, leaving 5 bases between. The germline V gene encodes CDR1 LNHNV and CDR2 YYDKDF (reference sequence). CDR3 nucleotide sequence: TGTGCCACCAGCAGAGACAGCACCTACAATGAGCAGTTCTTC. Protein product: CATSRDSTYNEQFF.

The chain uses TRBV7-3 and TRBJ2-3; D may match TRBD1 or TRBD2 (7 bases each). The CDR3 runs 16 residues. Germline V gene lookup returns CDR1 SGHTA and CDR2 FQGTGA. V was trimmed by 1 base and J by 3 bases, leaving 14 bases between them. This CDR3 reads CASSLNPQGGTDTQYF. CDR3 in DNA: TGTGCCAGCAGCTTAAATCCGCAGGGGGGGACAGATACGCAGTATTTT.

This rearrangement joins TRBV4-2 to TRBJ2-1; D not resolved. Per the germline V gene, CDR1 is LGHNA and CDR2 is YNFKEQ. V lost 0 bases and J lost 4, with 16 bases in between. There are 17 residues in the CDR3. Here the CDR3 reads CASSQDGSETPYNEQFF. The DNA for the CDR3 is TGTGCCAGCAGCCAAGATGGTTCCGAGACTCCTTACAATGAGCAGTTCTTC.

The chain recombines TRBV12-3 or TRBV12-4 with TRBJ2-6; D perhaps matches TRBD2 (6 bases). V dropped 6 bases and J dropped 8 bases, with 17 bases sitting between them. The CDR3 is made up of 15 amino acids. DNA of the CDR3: TGTGCCAGCAGCCAATCACCGGGCGGGACCAACGTCCTGACTTTC. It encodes CASSQSPGGTNVLTF.

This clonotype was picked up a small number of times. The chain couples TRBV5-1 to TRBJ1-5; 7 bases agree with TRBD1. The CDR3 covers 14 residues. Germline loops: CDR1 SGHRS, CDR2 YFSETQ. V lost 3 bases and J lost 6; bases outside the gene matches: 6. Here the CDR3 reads CASSYTGDGQPQHF. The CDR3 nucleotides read TGCGCCAGCAGCTACACAGGGGATGGTCAGCCCCAGCATTTT.

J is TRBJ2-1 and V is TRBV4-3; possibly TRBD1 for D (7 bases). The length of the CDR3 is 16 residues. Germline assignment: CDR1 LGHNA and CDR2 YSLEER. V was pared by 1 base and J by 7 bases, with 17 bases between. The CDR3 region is CASSQVVVQGGNEQFF. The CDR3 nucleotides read TGCGCCAGCAGCCAAGTAGTCGTCCAGGGGGGTAATGAGCAGTTCTTC.

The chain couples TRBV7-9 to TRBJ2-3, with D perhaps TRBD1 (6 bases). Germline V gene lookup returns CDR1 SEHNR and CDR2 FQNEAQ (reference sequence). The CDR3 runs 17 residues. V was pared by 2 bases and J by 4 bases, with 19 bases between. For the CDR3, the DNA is TGTGCCAGCAGCTTATACCCCCAGGGGAGAAGAGCAGATACGCAGTATTTT. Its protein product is CASSLYPQGRRADTQYF.